What follows describes a single TCR beta chain. Researchers sorted participants into cohorts using their self-reported clinical history. Original data processing: Amplification of reference gene primers was used by the study to estimate nucleated cell counts. Method: immunoSEQ multiplex PCR; TCRdb's copy keeps in-frame clones and lacks some. V and J calls and clone size are those listed in that table; D and trimming were worked out from the DNA. The repertoire holds around 450,000 clones, with nearly 90% as singletons. This record belongs to a study of blood T cell repertoires in COVID-19. Study as a whole: Some COVID-19 samples were acute and others convalescent; all came from the United States, Italy and Spain.

The germline V gene has CDR1 SGHTA and CDR2 FQGNSA. V was trimmed by 5 bases and J by 0 bases, leaving 16 bases between them. This CDR3 is 17 amino acids long. The chain uses TRBV7-2 and TRBJ1-4, with TRBD1 as a possible D gene (6 bases). The clonotype comes from a woman younger than 30 with acute COVID-19. The sample was PBMCs or T cells enriched from blood (not recorded which). As DNA, the CDR3 is TGTGCCAGCAGCGCAGGGGCCTGGGTTGCAACTAATGAAAAACTGTTTTTT. It translates to CASSAGAWVATNEKLFF.